These 5 T cell receptor beta chains were all obtained from the same sample, sequenced in a study of shared clonotypes between healthy human individuals. Libraries were prepared by immunoSEQ multiplex PCR; TCRdb keeps only in-frame clonotypes and omits some of them. The data hold about 870,000 clones, with 80% to 95% observed a single time. CD45RO-negative CD8 cells positively selected for CCR7 made up the naive population, which excluded terminally differentiated effector memory CD45RA+ cells. Sequencing used naive CD8+ T cells sorted from blood. The receptors come from a young man in good health.

The J gene is TRBJ2-1, the V gene TRBV9; maybe TRBD1 (5 bases). This CDR3 is 12 amino acids long. CDR1 is SGDLS and CDR2 is YYNGEE in the germline V gene. Trimming pared 3 bases from V and 9 bases from J, leaving 10 bases between. The CDR3 loop reads CASSGQTGEQFF. Here the CDR3 DNA reads TGTGCCAGCAGCGGACAGACTGGTGAGCAGTTCTTC.

This clone occurred once. The chain uses TRBV14 and TRBJ2-7; the match to TRBD2 covers 7 bases. The J segment lost 2 bases and the V segment lost 0 bases, leaving 4 bases of the junction unmatched. CDR1 and CDR2 from the germline V gene are SGHDN and FVKESK. This CDR3 has 15 amino acids. The CDR3 coding sequence is TGTGCCAGCAGCCAAGACCCTAGCGGAACCTACGAGCAGTACTTC. Its protein product is CASSQDPSGTYEQYF.

CDR3 in amino acids: CASSAYPGQGGNEQYF. The DNA of the CDR3 is TGCGCCAGCAGCGCCTACCCGGGACAGGGAGGCAACGAGCAGTACTTC. The chain has TRBV5-1 and TRBJ2-7; TRBD1 matches 9 bases. Germline CDR1 SGHRS, CDR2 YFSETQ. The junction had 13 bases not matched to a gene; V was cut back by 4 bases and J by 5 bases. CDR3 length equals 16 residues.

J is TRBJ2-7 and V is TRBV5-6; D may be TRBD1 (6 bases). Germline CDR1 is SGHDT and CDR2 is YYEEEE. The ends were cut back, 0 bases at V and 4 bases at J, with 11 bases in the middle. The CDR3 consists of 14 residues. The CDR3 loop is CASSLGGTNYEQYF. In nucleotides, the CDR3 is TGTGCCAGCAGCTTGGGAGGGACAAATTACGAGCAGTACTTC. The whole variable domain, filled in from reference TRBV5-6 and TRBJ2-7, reads DAGVTQSPTHLIKTRGQQVTLRCSPKSGHDTVSWYQQALGQGPQFIFQYYEEEERQRGNFPDRFSGHQFPNYSSELNVNALLLGDSALYLCASSLGGTNYEQYFGPGTRLTVT.

The chain joins TRBV7-6 to TRBJ2-1; 10 bases map to TRBD2. This CDR3 is 19 amino acids long. Germline assignment: CDR1 SGHVS and CDR2 FNYEAQ. V lost 5 bases and J lost 0; bases outside the gene matches: 13. CDR3: CASSPEGLADLSSYNEQFF. The CDR3 coding sequence is TGTGCCAGCAGCCCAGAAGGACTAGCGGACTTGAGCTCCTACAATGAGCAGTTCTTC. The variable domain in full, with the rest retrieved from reference TRBV7-6 and TRBJ2-1, is GAGVSQSPRYKVTKRGQDVALRCDPISGHVSLYWYRQALGQGPEFLTYFNYEAQQDKSGLPNDRFSAERPEGSISTLTIQRTEQRDSAMYRCASSPEGLADLSSYNEQFFGPGTRLTVL.